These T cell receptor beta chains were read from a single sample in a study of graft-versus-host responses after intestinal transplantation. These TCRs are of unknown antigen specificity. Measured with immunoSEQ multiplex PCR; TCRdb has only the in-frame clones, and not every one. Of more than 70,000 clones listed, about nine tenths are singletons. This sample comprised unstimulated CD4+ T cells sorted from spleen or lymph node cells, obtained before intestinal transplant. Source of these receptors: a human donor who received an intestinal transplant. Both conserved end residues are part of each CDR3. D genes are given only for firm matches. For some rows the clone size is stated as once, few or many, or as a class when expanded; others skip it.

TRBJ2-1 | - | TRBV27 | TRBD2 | CASRQRGHNYNEQFF | TGTGCCAGCAGACAGCGGGGCCACAACTACAATGAGCAGTTCTTC
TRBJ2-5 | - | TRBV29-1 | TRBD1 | CSLATGRSETQYF | TGCAGCCTGGCGACAGGGCGATCAGAGACCCAGTACTTC
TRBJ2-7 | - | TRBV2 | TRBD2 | CASRASGLAGGRGEQYF | TGTGCCAGCAGGGCCTCGGGACTAGCGGGGGGTCGGGGCGAGCAGTACTTC
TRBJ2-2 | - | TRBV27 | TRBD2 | CASSRFSGGTNTGELFF | TGTGCCAGCAGCCGTTTTAGCGGGGGGACGAACACCGGGGAGCTGTTTTTT
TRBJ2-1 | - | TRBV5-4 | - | CASTPPARADEQFF | TGTGCCAGCACCCCCCCCGCCAGGGCCGATGAGCAGTTCTTC
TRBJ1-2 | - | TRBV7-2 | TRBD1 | CASTTKPQGAEGYTF | TGTGCCAGCACGACGAAACCACAGGGGGCAGAAGGCTACACCTTC
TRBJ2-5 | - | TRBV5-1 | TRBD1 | CASSTPDRVETQYF | TGCGCCAGCAGCACCCCCGACAGGGTTGAGACCCAGTACTTC
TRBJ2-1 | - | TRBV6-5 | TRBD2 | CASSLTSGSYNEQFF | TGTGCCAGCAGTTTAACTAGCGGATCCTACAATGAGCAGTTCTTC
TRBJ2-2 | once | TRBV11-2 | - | CASSQGGGELFF | TGTGCCAGCAGCCAGGGGGGCGGGGAGCTGTTTTTT
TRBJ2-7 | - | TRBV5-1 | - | CASGVGGYEQYF | TGCGCCAGCGGGGTGGGGGGCTACGAGCAGTACTTC
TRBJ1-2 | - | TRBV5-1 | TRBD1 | CASSPGQGEDSYTF | TGCGCCAGCAGCCCGGGACAGGGGGAGGATAGCTACACCTTC
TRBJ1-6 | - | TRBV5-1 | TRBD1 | CASSFLGTGFSPLHF | TGCGCCAGCAGCTTTCTTGGGACAGGGTTTTCACCCCTCCACTTT
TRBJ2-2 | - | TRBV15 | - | CATSRSRANGELFF | TGTGCCACCAGCAGGAGCAGGGCAAACGGGGAGCTGTTTTTT
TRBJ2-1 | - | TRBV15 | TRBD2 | CATSSIAGAPVGNEQFF | TGTGCCACCAGCAGCATAGCGGGGGCCCCGGTGGGGAATGAGCAGTTCTTC
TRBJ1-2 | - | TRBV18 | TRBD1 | CASSPGGTGGGLSGYTF | TGTGCCAGCTCACCTGGCGGGACAGGGGGCGGTCTGTCTGGCTACACCTTC
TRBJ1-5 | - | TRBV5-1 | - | CASSFGGAQPQHF | TGCGCCAGCAGCTTCGGGGGGGCTCAGCCCCAGCATTTT
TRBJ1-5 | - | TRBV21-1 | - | CASSKWADRGRCQPQHF | TGTGCCAGCAGCAAGTGGGCGGACAGGGGGAGATGTCAGCCCCAGCATTTT
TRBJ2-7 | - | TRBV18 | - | CASSPQGTGEQYF | TGTGCCAGCTCACCACAGGGCACGGGAGAGCAGTACTTC